The clone carrying this T cell receptor (delta chain) was detected a few times. A read error likely explains why the TCRdb protein, taken from a much larger clone, differs from this DNA's translation at residue 15; the protein shown is translated from the DNA. This specimen belongs to a study of gamma-delta T cells after stem cell transplantation. TCRdb re-called the RT-PCR reads through CATT. The sample holds a few thousand delta-chain clones; roughly 3.4% are singletons and the top ten take under 35%. Germline-derived CDR1 and CDR2 are GEAIGNYY and EKD. Trimming took 1 base from V and 3 from J; bases not matched to a gene: 22. This CDR3 has 20 amino acids.

The chain is built from TRDV2 and TRDJ1; 7 bases match TRDD3. The sample taken for sequencing was gamma-delta T cells. This clonotype was sampled from a human donor. It is not recorded whose cells these are; they may come from a transplant donor. CDR3 residues: CACDTLGGGILISYADKLIF. The CDR3, as DNA: TGTGCCTGTGACACGTTGGGAGGAGGGATACTGATTTCGTACGCCGATAAACTCATCTTT.